The present entry profiles one T cell receptor beta chain with its context. Profiling relied on immunoSEQ multiplex PCR, and the TCRdb table lists in-frame clones only, not all of them. The sample includes roughly 13,000 clones, under 85% of them seen just once. These data originate in a study of T cells after posttransplantation cyclophosphamide. Looked up from germline, CDR1 is SGHDT and CDR2 is YYEEEE. The CDR3 runs to 15 residues. Material for sequencing was memory CD4+ T cells sorted from PBMCs. The chain carries TRBV5-6 and TRBJ2-5, with 8 bases fitting TRBD1. With the DNA end fitting TRBJ2-7 better, the J assignment may be wrong. The origin of this receptor is a man aged 50-59 years. CDR3 DNA sequence: TGTGCCAGCAGCTGGACCGGGACAGGCTTTAACGAGCAGTACTTC. It codes for CASSWTGTGFNEQYF.